One sample yielded the 3 T cell receptor beta chains listed below, sequenced in a study of T cells in Graves' hyperthyroidism and ophthalmopathy. Amplified TCR beta CDR3 regions came from RNA transcripts. HTBI primers were the set used in a first-round RT-PCR of the TCR CDR3. TCRdb fed the multiplex PCR reads into MiXCR, producing one record per CDR3 protein. The data show 750,000 to 950,000 distinct CDR3 sequences, roughly 37% seen once. The sample comprised blood. Receptors originate from a man between 18 and 29 years old with Graves' hyperthyroidism.

This clonotype occurred many times. J is TRBJ1-6 and V is TRBV7-3; D unclear. The CDR3 contains 15 residues. Germline loops: CDR1 SGHTA, CDR2 FQGTGA. The V and J ends lost 5 bases and 5 bases respectively, with 13 bases between them. The CDR3 sequence: CASSRTASDNSPLHF. The CDR3 DNA is TGTGCCAGCAGCCGGACGGCATCGGATAATTCACCCCTCCACTTT.

The rearrangement uses TRBV12-3 or TRBV12-4 and TRBJ1-2; TRBD1 might be the D (5 bases). This CDR3 has 14 amino acids. Trimming shortened V by 1 base and J by 6 bases, and 12 bases separated the two germline ends. CDR3 loop: CASSLGGEWDGYTF. Written as DNA, the CDR3 is TGTGCCAGCAGTTTAGGAGGGGAGTGGGATGGCTACACCTTC.

This clonotype was seen only a few times. The chain recombines TRBV19 with TRBJ1-1, with D tentatively TRBD1 (5 bases). Germline CDR1 reads LNHDA; CDR2 reads SQIVND (reference sequence). V lost 8 bases and J lost 4, with 8 bases in between. The CDR3 extends over 11 amino acids. The CDR3 DNA is TGTGCCAGTTGGGGGTTCACTGAAGCTTTCTTT. Protein product: CASWGFTEAFF.